This T cell receptor (beta chain) originates from a study of T cell repertoires in cytomegalovirus infection. This clonotype was seen repeatedly, ten times or more. Its matching antigen is unknown. Each CDR3 protein gets one entry after TCRdb re-called the reads with MiXCR. In the table there are approximately 190,000 distinct CDR3 sequences, roughly 9.8% of which are singletons. Study-wide results and caveats: HLA-C-restricted CMV-specific TCR beta clonotypes were dominant in the ex vivo response.

The receptor was derived from a human donor in good health (CMV status not recorded). Some clones in this sample may be carry-over from other donors' samples. Sample: PBMCs.

CDR3: CASSQESTGRNTEAFF. The DNA of the CDR3 is TGCGCCAGCAGCCAGGAGTCGACAGGGCGGAACACTGAAGCTTTCTTT. The V call is TRBV4-3, the J call TRBJ1-1; 7 bases are shared with TRBD1. Germline CDR1 reads LGHNA; CDR2 reads YSLEER. Trimming took 3 bases from V and 1 from J; bases not matched to a gene: 8. The CDR3 runs to 16 residues.